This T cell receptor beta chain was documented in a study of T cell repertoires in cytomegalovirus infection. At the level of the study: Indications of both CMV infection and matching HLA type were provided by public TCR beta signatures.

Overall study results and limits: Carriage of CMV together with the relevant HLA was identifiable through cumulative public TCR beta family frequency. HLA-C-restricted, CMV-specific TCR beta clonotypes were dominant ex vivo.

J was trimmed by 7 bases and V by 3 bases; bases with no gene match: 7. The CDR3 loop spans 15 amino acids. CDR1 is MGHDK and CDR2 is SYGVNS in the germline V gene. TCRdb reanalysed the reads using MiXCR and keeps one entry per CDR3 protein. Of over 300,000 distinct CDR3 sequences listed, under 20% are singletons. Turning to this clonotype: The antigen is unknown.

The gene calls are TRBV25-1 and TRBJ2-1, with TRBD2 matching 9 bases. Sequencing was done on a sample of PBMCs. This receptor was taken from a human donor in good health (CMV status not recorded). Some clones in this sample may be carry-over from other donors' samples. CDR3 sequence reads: CASSDLAGGPNEQFF. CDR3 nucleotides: TGTGCCAGCAGTGATTTGGCGGGGGGGCCTAATGAGCAGTTCTTC. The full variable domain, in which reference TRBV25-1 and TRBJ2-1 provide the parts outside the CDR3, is EADIYQTPRYLVIGTGKKITLECSQTMGHDKMYWYQQDPGMELHLIHYSYGVNSTEKGDLSSESTVSRIRTEHFPLTLESARPSHTSQYLCASSDLAGGPNEQFFGPGTRLTVL.